This T cell receptor (beta chain) derives from a study of cytomegalovirus exposure and HLA in healthy donors. Study findings and constraints: Segments of the TCR beta V type were, in most cases, productive about 90% or about 30% of the time in an earlier analysis. A missense variant in DCLRE1C was later tied to TCR beta V- and J-gene trimming.

Looked up from germline, CDR1 is LNHNV and CDR2 is YYDKDF (reference sequence). The CDR3 extends over 12 amino acids. V lost 8 bases to trimming and J lost 5 bases, with 12 bases between them. In the PCR, 60 Vbeta and 13 Jbeta primers were used. This table comes from immunoSEQ multiplex PCR, and its TCRdb copy is limited to in-frame clones, with some not included. The sample includes 160,000 or so clones, more than 60% of them seen just once. On this clone itself: Its antigen is not identified.

The sequenced material came from PBMCs. The TCR sequence derives from a man aged 40-55 years in good health and CMV-seronegative. This chain uses TRBV15 with TRBJ2-5, with a tentative D call TRBD1 (6 bases). Here the CDR3 DNA reads TGTGCCACCCAGGGGAATGGTGAGACCCAGTACTTC. Its translation is CATQGNGETQYF.